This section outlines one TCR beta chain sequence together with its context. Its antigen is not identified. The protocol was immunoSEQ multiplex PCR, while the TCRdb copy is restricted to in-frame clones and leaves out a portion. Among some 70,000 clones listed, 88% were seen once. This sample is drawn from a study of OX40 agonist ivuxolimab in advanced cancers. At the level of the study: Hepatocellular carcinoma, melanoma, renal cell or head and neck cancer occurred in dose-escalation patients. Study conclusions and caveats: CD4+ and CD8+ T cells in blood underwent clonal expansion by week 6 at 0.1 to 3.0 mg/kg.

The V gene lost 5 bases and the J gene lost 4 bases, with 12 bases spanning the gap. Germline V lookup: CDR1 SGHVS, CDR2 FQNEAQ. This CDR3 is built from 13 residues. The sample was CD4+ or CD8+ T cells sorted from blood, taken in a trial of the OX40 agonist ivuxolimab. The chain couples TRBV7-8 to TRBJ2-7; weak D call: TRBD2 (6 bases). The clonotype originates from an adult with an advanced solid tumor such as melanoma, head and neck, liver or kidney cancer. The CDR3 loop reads CASSPVGRYEQYF. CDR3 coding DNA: TGTGCCAGCAGCCCAGTGGGGAGGTACGAGCAGTACTTC.